A selection of T cell receptor beta chains follows, all from one sample in a study of beta chain features in type 1 diabetes. Sequencing was performed with immunoSEQ multiplex PCR; in TCRdb, only in-frame clones are kept and a portion is missing. This sample has hundreds of thousands of clones, with 10% to 15% found just once. Sequencing was carried out using naive CD4+ T cells from blood. Every receptor here comes from a man aged 18 to 29 with type 1 diabetes. CDR3s leave out the opening cysteine and the closing phenylalanine or tryptophan.

v_gene	j_gene	CDR3aa
TRBV7-9	TRBJ2-3	ASSPRPGADTQY
TRBV13	TRBJ1-1	ASSLEGGRGTEAF
TRBV5-1	TRBJ2-3	ASSLVSGGTDTQY
TRBV18	TRBJ2-7	ASSKRQGNYEQY
TRBV28	TRBJ2-7	ASSLWYEQY
TRBV10-3	TRBJ2-7	AISEPDRGQHEQY
TRBV18	TRBJ1-1	ASCLRTGGPNTEAF
TRBV2	TRBJ1-6	ASSAGVYSPLH
TRBV18	TRBJ2-7	ASSPPGLDSYEQY
TRBV30	TRBJ1-3	AWISSGNTIY
TRBV18	TRBJ2-3	ASSPIPTDTQY
TRBV2	TRBJ1-1	ASRGVGKNGAF
TRBV7-9	TRBJ2-7	ASSSTGSLTYEQY
TRBV15	TRBJ2-2	ATTPEKSTGELF
TRBV6-1	TRBJ2-5	ASKILAPGTQY
TRBV7-2	TRBJ1-1	ASSFSSTNTEAF
TRBV6-6	TRBJ2-1	ASSYREPTGEQF
TRBV7-3	TRBJ2-1	ASSPLGGPRDEQF
TRBV2	TRBJ2-2	ASREILNTGELF
TRBV2	TRBJ1-3	ASSAVSGSGNTIY
TRBV5-1	TRBJ2-1	ASSMQDNEQF
TRBV28	TRBJ2-7	ASSLNWQSYEQY
TRBV4-1	TRBJ2-7	ASSHGTGNSYEQY
TRBV7-6	TRBJ2-1	ASSSSGAYNEQF
TRBV7-8	TRBJ2-3	ASSLEGGGAADTQY
TRBV6-1	TRBJ2-5	ASSESGREEETQY
TRBV18	TRBJ1-1	ASSKPPGDKAF
TRBV30	TRBJ2-7	VLQRRKSSYEQY
TRBV6-5	TRBJ1-5	ASSFTGDQPQH
TRBV11-2	TRBJ1-4	ASSPYGQGEKLF
TRBV25-1	TRBJ2-7	ASSEWAAHEQY
TRBV25-1	TRBJ2-3	ASSATSGDTQY
TRBV9	TRBJ1-4	ASSVARGNEKLF
TRBV29-1	TRBJ2-2	SAEGYGNTGELF
TRBV6-6	TRBJ1-1	ASSTRTSEAF
TRBV10-2	TRBJ2-7	ASSESYIVEQY
TRBV13	TRBJ2-7	ASSLGGAIHHSYEQY
TRBV7-3	TRBJ2-3	ASSRSGTGTDTQY
TRBV9	TRBJ1-2	ASSPTGNYGYT
TRBV13	TRBJ1-1	ASSLGLGGPNTEAF
TRBV2	TRBJ2-3	ASSTGTYSTDTQY
TRBV28	TRBJ2-7	ASRWGLRTVGLYEQY
TRBV10-3	TRBJ1-1	AISEPPRAF
TRBV28	TRBJ2-1	ASSRGNEQF
TRBV6-5	TRBJ2-1	ASSYSSGGAVNEQF
TRBV29-1	TRBJ1-1	SVRDTDTEAF
TRBV27	TRBJ2-5	ASSPTLLETQY
TRBV30	TRBJ1-5	AWSAAGGINQPQH